One and the same sample provided the 17 T cell receptor beta chains below, sequenced in a study of quantifying T cell responses using KT2 cells. Looking at the study overall: TCR alpha and beta constant-region primers primed reverse transcription of RNA.

An oligo carrying a UMI was ligated to the cDNA 3' end. The first PCR ran 4 to 5 cycles with an equimolar RC1.1 and RC1.2 beta primer mix. TCRdb re-derived calls from the UMI-ligation and nested PCR reads in MiXCR, one entry per CDR3 protein. The repertoire holds more than 55,000 distinct CDR3 sequences, with 9% to 15% as singletons. The sequencing input was PBMCs spiked with cells of the T cell clone KT2. Source of these receptors: a human donor.

CDR3 bases: TGTGCCACCAGTGATCCCCAAGGGGGCACCGGGGAGCTGTTTTTT. It translates to CATSDPQGGTGELFF. V gene TRBV24-1 combines with J gene TRBJ2-2, with D perhaps TRBD1 (6 bases). The CDR3 is made up of 15 amino acids. Looked up from germline, CDR1 is KGHDR and CDR2 is SFDVKD. The V and J ends lost 3 bases and 4 bases respectively, with 11 bases between them.

The rearrangement joins TRBV3-1 to TRBJ1-2; D is ambiguous. Trimming pared 0 bases from V and 8 bases from J, leaving 10 bases between. This CDR3 has 13 amino acids. The germline V gene has CDR1 LGHDT and CDR2 YNNKEL (reference sequence). CDR3 sequence: CASSQDLLRGYTF. CDR3 sequence (DNA): TGTGCCAGCAGCCAAGACCTATTGCGGGGCTACACCTTC.

In its sample, this clonotype was seen a few times. This chain links TRBV28 with TRBJ2-2, with D possibly called TRBD1 or TRBD2 (6 bases each). V was clipped by 3 bases and J by 5 bases, with 13 bases between them. CDR1 is MDHEN and CDR2 is SYDVKM in the germline V gene. This CDR3 spans 15 amino acids. This CDR3 is CASSFGGTRTGELFF. As DNA, the CDR3 is TGTGCCAGCAGTTTCGGCGGGACACGAACCGGGGAGCTGTTTTTT.

The rearrangement uses TRBV20-1 and TRBJ2-3, with 14 bases aligning to TRBD2. This CDR3 has 15 residues. Trimming removed 3 bases from V and 5 bases from J; junction bases left unmatched: 4. Germline V CDR1 and CDR2: DFQATT, SNEGSKA (reference sequence). The chain's CDR3 is CSASPTSGGGDTQYF. The CDR3 DNA follows: TGCAGTGCTAGTCCGACTAGCGGGGGGGGAGATACGCAGTATTTT.

In its sample, this clonotype was seen a few times. The chain carries TRBV12-3 or TRBV12-4 and TRBJ2-1; D call uncertain. With 3 bases removed from V and 4 bases from J, the gap between germline ends came to 7 bases. The CDR3 is 13 amino acids. The CDR3 reads CASSFRPYNEQFF. In nucleotides, the CDR3 is TGTGCCAGCAGTTTCCGGCCTTACAATGAGCAGTTCTTC.

This clonotype was seen more than once but under ten times. This chain connects TRBV28 to TRBJ2-3; D is uncertain. V gave up 8 bases and J gave up 4 bases, with 16 bases separating them. The CDR3 is 14 residues long. CDR1 and CDR2 from the germline V gene are MDHEN and SYDVKM. In DNA form, the CDR3 reads TGTGCCAGCGGTGGATGGGCCCGCCCAGATACGCAGTATTTT. This encodes CASGGWARPDTQYF.

This clonotype was seen a handful of times. The chain carries TRBV20-1 and TRBJ2-3; perhaps TRBD1 as D (7 bases). The V gene lost 3 bases and the J gene lost 2 bases, with 18 bases spanning the gap. This CDR3 spans 16 amino acids. Germline V lookup: CDR1 DFQATT, CDR2 SNEGSKA (reference sequence). CDR3: CSASPAAGGYTDTQYF. As DNA, the CDR3 is TGCAGTGCTAGTCCCGCCGCAGGGGGGTACACAGATACGCAGTATTTT.

CDR3 nucleotide sequence: TGTGCCTGGAGGCCCAGAGAGGGACTCTATGGCTACACCTTC. Translated: CAWRPREGLYGYTF. The chain joins TRBV30 to TRBJ1-2; D possibly corresponds to TRBD1 (5 bases). V lost 3 bases, J lost 4 bases, and 15 bases lay in between. Germline CDR1 is GTSNPN and CDR2 is SVGIG (reference sequence). This CDR3 is 14 amino acids long.

The chain recombines TRBV6-1 with TRBJ1-3, with D perhaps matching TRBD1 (6 bases). CDR3 length: 15 amino acids. Germline lookup yields CDR1 MNHNS and CDR2 SASEGT. Trimming removed 2 bases at V and 4 bases at J, with 12 bases between. CDR3 sequence (DNA): TGTGCCAGCAGTGAACCGGGGGCGGGGGGAAACACCATATATTTT. Its translation is CASSEPGAGGNTIYF.

V usage is TRBV15 and J usage is TRBJ2-2, with TRBD1 identical over 7 bases. The length of the CDR3 is 19 residues. V lost 0 bases, J lost 1 base, and 11 bases stayed unmatched. The germline gives CDR1 LNHNV, CDR2 YYDKDF (reference sequence). CDR3 nucleotide sequence: TGTGCCACCAGCAGAGATGTCCCCCGGGCAGGGGGGAACACCGGGGAGCTGTTTTTT. Amino acid sequence: CATSRDVPRAGGNTGELFF.

This clonotype appeared many times. The chain carries TRBV18 and TRBJ2-3; 10 bases map to TRBD2. The CDR3 length is 15 residues. Germline V CDR1 and CDR2: KGHSH, LQKENI. Unmatched junction bases numbered 6, after V lost 6 bases and J lost 3 bases. The DNA of the CDR3 is TGTGCCAGCTCTCTTGGACTAGCGGTGACAGATACGCAGTATTTT. Translating it yields CASSLGLAVTDTQYF.

This clonotype showed up many times. V gene TRBV6-1 combines with J gene TRBJ2-7; D gene unclear. The V end lost 2 bases, the J end lost 3 bases, and 14 bases lay between the germline ends. This CDR3 spans 15 amino acids. CDR1 is MNHNS, CDR2 SASEGT, per germline. The CDR3 here is CASSESEEGSYEQYF. CDR3 coding DNA: TGTGCCAGCAGTGAATCAGAGGAAGGTAGCTACGAGCAGTACTTC.

This clonotype has at least ten counts. J is TRBJ2-4 and V is TRBV12-3 or TRBV12-4; 8 nucleotides agree with TRBD2. The CDR3 covers 20 residues. V lost 7 bases, J lost 3 bases, and 23 bases stayed unmatched. The CDR3 reads CASKRSGAGDGVYVKNIQYF. The CDR3 DNA is TGTGCCAGCAAGAGGTCAGGAGCGGGAGACGGGGTCTACGTCAAAAACATTCAGTACTTC.

This clonotype was detected many times. The V and J genes are TRBV20-1 and TRBJ1-5; D is unresolved. The CDR3 loop spans 14 amino acids. Trimming took off 3 bases at V and 0 bases at J, with 9 bases between the two ends. Germline-derived CDR1 and CDR2 are DFQATT and SNEGSKA (reference sequence). CDR3 amino acids: CSARNRNSNQPQHF. The DNA of the CDR3 is TGCAGTGCTAGGAACAGAAATAGCAATCAGCCCCAGCATTTT.

In this sample, this clonotype turned up a few times. The rearrangement links TRBV6-6 to TRBJ2-5; 9 bases align to TRBD2. With 6 bases clipped from V and 3 bases from J, the junction kept 11 bases outside the gene matches. In germline, CDR1 is MNHNY, CDR2 SVGAGI (reference sequence). The CDR3 has 16 amino acids. The CDR3 here is CASSPIAGVLEETQYF. The CDR3 nucleotides read TGTGCCAGCAGCCCCATAGCGGGAGTACTTGAAGAGACCCAGTACTTC.

This clonotype was detected many times. The chain combines TRBV11-1 with TRBJ1-6; D call uncertain. CDR3 length: 14 amino acids. Trimming took 3 bases from V and 10 from J, leaving 13 bases between them. Per the germline V gene, CDR1 is SGHAT and CDR2 is FQDESV (reference sequence). The CDR3, as DNA: TGTGCCAGCAGCTTGGACGGACGAGGGTCACCCCTCCACTTT. This sequence encodes CASSLDGRGSPLHF.

This clonotype was found a few times. V and J are TRBV11-2 and TRBJ2-3; D is unresolved. The CDR3 has 12 residues. The V gene's germline CDR1 is SGHAT and CDR2 FQNNGV. V gave up 4 bases and J gave up 6 bases, with 8 bases separating them. Here the CDR3 reads CASSSLKDTQYF. CDR3 nucleotides: TGTGCCAGCAGCTCCTTGAAGGATACGCAGTATTTT. Combining the CDR3 with reference TRBV11-2 and TRBJ2-3 gives the whole variable domain EAGVAQSPRYKIIEKRQSVAFWCNPISGHATLYWYQQILGQGPKLLIQFQNNGVVDDSQLPKDRFSAERLKGVDSTLKIQPAKLEDSAVYLCASSSLKDTQYFGPGTRLTVL.